The source of this T cell receptor (beta chain) is a study of T cell responses to AZD1222 COVID-19 vaccine. Study-wide findings and caveats: Clonal diversity may have been underestimated in mostly white British donors. The repertoires were collected only after the peak T cell response. Just 5 to 7 AZD1222 recipients were seropositive at baseline. A rise in Spike-specific TCR breadth and depth followed two AZD1222 doses.

TCRdb's copy holds only in-frame clones and misses some; the assay was immunoSEQ multiplex PCR. The sample holds approximately 150,000 clones; roughly nine tenths are singletons and the top ten take about 4.5%. This clone has a single count. The antigen remains undetermined. J gave up 0 bases and V 9 bases, and 8 bases lay outside the gene matches. Germline CDR1 and CDR2: SGHAT and FQNNGV. The CDR3 has 15 amino acids. Sequenced material: peripheral blood, taken on day 0 of MenACWY control vaccination. This sequence originates from an adult in good health. This chain connects TRBV11-2 to TRBJ1-1; 9 bases are a match to TRBD1. The CDR3 protein is CASRDRATMNTEAFF. The CDR3 DNA sequence: TGTGCCAGTCGGGACAGGGCGACCATGAACACTGAAGCTTTCTTT.